This entry lists 23 T cell receptor beta chains sequenced from one sample in a study of metastatic and nonmetastatic thyroid tumors. TCRdb reprocessed the PCR reads via MiXCR. The sample has 30,000 or so clones; over 20% are singletons. Thyroid surgery was performed in patients who had received no treatment beforehand. What was sequenced was blood. These receptors all come from a female donor with papillary thyroid cancer or a benign thyroid nodule (not recorded which). Some clones in this sample may be carry-over from other donors' samples.

Ten or more counts support this clone. The gene calls are TRBV4-1 and TRBJ1-1, with D possibly being TRBD1 (5 bases). The CDR3 loop spans 17 amino acids. Trimming shortened V by 0 bases and J by 4 bases, and 18 bases separated the two germline ends. Germline CDR1 reads MGHRA; CDR2 reads YSYEKL. The DNA of the CDR3 is TGCGCCAGCAGCCAAGATAATGTTTGGGGGAGCGGCACTGAAGCTTTCTTT. Protein sequence: CASSQDNVWGSGTEAFF.

This clone is judged medium-sized. Other nucleotide sequences from this sample produce the same CDR3. The chain links TRBV6-1 to TRBJ2-7; weak D call: TRBD1 (6 bases). Trimming stripped 6 bases from V and 4 bases from J, with 19 bases between. CDR1 is MNHNS and CDR2 is SASEGT in the germline V gene. This CDR3 has 15 residues. The CDR3 nucleotides are TGTGCCAGCAGCCCCATGGGGGACATCCTATACGAGCAGTACTTC. Translated: CASSPMGDILYEQYF.

This clone has at least ten counts. The V gene is TRBV4-3, the J gene TRBJ1-5; D is uncertain. CDR1 is LGHNA and CDR2 is YSLEER in the germline V gene. The CDR3 totals 15 residues. Trimming cost V 0 bases and J 7 bases, with 13 bases left between them. The CDR3 protein is CASSQDSGTGQPQHF. The CDR3, as DNA: TGCGCCAGCAGCCAAGATTCTGGAACTGGACAGCCCCAGCATTTT.

This clone was recorded at least ten times. In DNA, the CDR3 is TGTGCCAGCAGCGCGACCGCTACTAGTACCGGGGAGCTGTTTTTT. Translated, it gives CASSATATSTGELFF. The chain recombines TRBV7-6 with TRBJ2-2, with D possibly matching TRBD2 (5 bases). The germline V and J ends were trimmed by 5 bases and 5 bases, with 15 bases remaining between them. This CDR3 is built from 15 residues. Per germline, CDR1 SGHVS and CDR2 FNYEAQ.

In this sample, this clone turned up many times. This chain's CDR3 is CASSLALANEKLFF. Here the CDR3 DNA reads TGCGCCAGCAGCTTGGCCTTAGCTAATGAAAAACTGTTTTTT. This rearrangement joins TRBV5-1 to TRBJ1-4; D remains ambiguous. CDR1 and CDR2 (germline): SGHRS, YFSETQ. The CDR3 sequence is 14 residues long. Trimming took 0 bases from V and 3 from J, leaving 6 bases between them.

There are a few counts of this clone. The chain recombines TRBV12-3 or TRBV12-4 with TRBJ2-1; D call uncertain. This CDR3 contains 16 residues. V lost 1 base and J lost 0, with 10 bases in between. Here the CDR3 reads CASSLDWSSSYNEQFF. CDR3 nucleotide sequence: TGTGCCAGCAGTTTAGATTGGAGTAGCTCCTACAATGAGCAGTTCTTC.

This clone was detected a few times. The chain uses TRBV27 and TRBJ2-7; D perhaps matches TRBD2 (5 bases). Deletions cut 2 bases from V and 8 bases from J, with 13 bases between. The germline gives CDR1 MNHEY, CDR2 SMNVEV (reference sequence). The CDR3 is made up of 13 amino acids. CDR3 protein: CASSLKLGTKQYF. DNA of the CDR3: TGTGCCAGCAGTTTAAAACTAGGAACGAAGCAGTACTTC.

This clone was seen at least ten times. The chain joins TRBV10-3 to TRBJ2-2, with TRBD2 matching 10 bases. The CDR3 sequence is 15 residues long. The V segment lost 6 bases and the J segment 6 bases; nucleotides outside the gene matches: 7. Germline CDR1 and CDR2: ENHRY and SYGVKD. CDR3 sequence reads: CAISTGTSAAGELFF. In DNA, the CDR3 is TGTGCCATCAGCACAGGGACTAGCGCGGCCGGGGAGCTGTTTTTT.

This clone was found a few times. The V and J genes are TRBV7-8 and TRBJ1-2; D is unclear. The germline gives CDR1 SGHVS, CDR2 FQNEAQ. The CDR3 is 15 residues long. V gave up 5 bases and J gave up 0 bases, with 13 bases separating them. The CDR3 sequence: CASSNWYRANYGYTF. CDR3 bases: TGTGCCAGCAGCAATTGGTACAGAGCTAACTATGGCTACACCTTC.

This clone was seen a single time. The J gene is TRBJ2-3, the V gene TRBV7-8, with 7 nucleotides matching TRBD2. After removal of 4 bases from V and 3 bases from J, the junction contained 13 bases not matched to a gene. The CDR3 is made up of 17 amino acids. Germline V CDR1 and CDR2: SGHVS, FQNEAQ. The CDR3 bases are TGTGCCAGCAGCTCCCAGGGTCTAGCGGTAGGGACAGATACGCAGTATTTT. It codes for CASSSQGLAVGTDTQYF.

This clone was found a few times. Germline and junction disagree at one end, which may indicate a read error. The J gene is TRBJ2-7, the V gene TRBV28; D perhaps matches TRBD2 (6 bases). This CDR3 region has 15 residues. CDR1 MDHEN and CDR2 SYDVKM come from the germline V gene. CDR3: CAGSFRGRLDYEQYF. The CDR3 DNA reads as TGTGCCGGCAGTTTTAGAGGGAGGCTTGACTATGAGCAGTACTTC.

The genes are TRBV20-1 and TRBJ2-1; no definite D call. The CDR3 has 14 residues. The V and J ends lost 0 bases and 8 bases respectively, with 14 bases between them. CDR1 is DFQATT, CDR2 SNEGSKA, per germline (reference sequence). As DNA, the CDR3 is TGCAGTGCTAGAGACCCCGCATGGTGGTATGAGCAGTTCTTC. It is translated as CSARDPAWWYEQFF.

CDR3 nucleotide sequence: TGTGCCAGCAGTGAGCTCCTCAACAGGGTGATCTGTCCACCCCTCCACTTT. Its protein product is CASSELLNRVICPPLHF. The J gene is TRBJ1-6, the V gene TRBV6-1; D might be TRBD1 (6 bases). Looked up from germline, CDR1 is MNHNS and CDR2 is SASEGT. The CDR3 runs 17 residues. The V and J ends lost 3 bases and 11 bases respectively, with 23 bases between them.

In this sample, this clone turned up many times. This rearrangement joins TRBV20-1 to TRBJ2-7; D is ambiguous. Germline V gene data show CDR1 as DFQATT and CDR2 as SNEGSKA (reference sequence). V gave up 3 bases and J gave up 4 bases, with 16 bases separating them. CDR3 length equals 14 residues. The CDR3 DNA is TGCAGTGCTAGTACCGTCCCGCCTCCTTACGAGCAGTACTTC. It translates to CSASTVPPPYEQYF.

This chain uses TRBV19 with TRBJ1-2; D unclear. Germline CDR1 LNHDA, CDR2 SQIVND (reference sequence). Trimming cost V 5 bases and J 5 bases, with 12 bases left between them. CDR3 size: 13 residues. In DNA form, the CDR3 reads TGTGCCAGTAGTGCGGCGACGGTGTATGGCTACACCTTC. Its protein is CASSAATVYGYTF.

This clone was counted many times. The rearrangement links TRBV7-2 to TRBJ1-1; D is perhaps TRBD1 (5 bases). CDR3 size: 14 residues. CDR1 is SGHTA and CDR2 is FQGNSA in the germline V gene. Trimming cost V 8 bases and J 1 base, with 14 bases left between them. The CDR3 sequence is CASGQTTGNTEAFF. CDR3 nucleotide sequence: TGTGCCAGCGGACAAACAACAGGGAACACTGAAGCTTTCTTT. The variable domain in full, completed from reference TRBV7-2 and TRBJ1-1, reads GAGVSQSPSNKVTEKGKDVELRCDPISGHTALYWYRQSLGQGLEFLIYFQGNSAPDKSGLPSDRFSAERTGGSVSTLTIQRTQQEDSAVYLCASGQTTGNTEAFFGQGTRLTVV.

The rearrangement joins TRBV11-2 to TRBJ2-3; perhaps TRBD1 as D (6 bases). V lost 4 bases and J 5 bases, leaving 19 bases between the germline ends. There are 16 residues in the CDR3. Germline CDR1 is SGHAT and CDR2 is FQNNGV. For the CDR3, the DNA is TGTGCCAGCAGCTCAATCGGACAGAACTATGGAGATACGCAGTATTTT. Amino acid sequence: CASSSIGQNYGDTQYF.

Points on this clone: The final CDR3 position lacks the conserved phenylalanine or tryptophan, pointing to a likely read error. The chain joins TRBV20-1 to TRBJ2-7; 10 bases line up with TRBD1. This CDR3 is 16 amino acids long. The V and J ends lost 6 bases and 2 bases, in that order; junction bases with no gene match: 13. CDR1 is DFQATT and CDR2 is SNEGSKA in the germline V gene (reference sequence). CDR3 sequence reads: CSATEPGQGKPYEQYL. The CDR3 DNA reads TGCAGTGCCACAGAACCGGGACAGGGGAAACCCTACGAGCAGTACCTC.

This clone was seen at least ten times. V usage is TRBV5-6 and J usage is TRBJ2-5, with 9 bases that match TRBD1. There are 16 residues in the CDR3. With V trimmed by 0 bases and J by 2 bases, 5 bases remained unmatched. In germline, CDR1 is SGHDT, CDR2 YYEEEE. The DNA of the CDR3 is TGTGCCAGCAGCTTGGCTCGGGACAGGGTACAAGAGACCCAGTACTTC. This translates into CASSLARDRVQETQYF.

The rearrangement links TRBV18 to TRBJ2-7, with D uncertain. V lost 2 bases to trimming and J lost 6 bases, with 11 bases between them. This CDR3 is built from 13 residues. Looked up from germline, CDR1 is KGHSH and CDR2 is LQKENI. CDR3 in amino acids: CASSPSSVCEQYF. In DNA form, the CDR3 reads TGTGCCAGCTCACCAAGCTCCGTTTGCGAGCAGTACTTC.

This clone was seen repeatedly, ten times or more. The chain links TRBV6-1 to TRBJ2-1, with D perhaps TRBD2 (5 bases). Germline V gives CDR1 MNHNS, CDR2 SASEGT. V lost 5 bases, J lost 7 bases, and 15 bases lay in between. CDR3 length equals 14 residues. CDR3 DNA: TGTGCCAGCAGTTTCCCGGGATGGGGAAATGAGCAGTTCTTC. Protein: CASSFPGWGNEQFF.

This clone was picked up many times. The rearrangement uses TRBV29-1 and TRBJ1-1; a possible D gene is TRBD1 (5 bases). Germline CDR1 is SQVTM and CDR2 is ANQGSEA. V was pared by 7 bases and J by 3 bases, with 15 bases between. This CDR3 region has 13 residues. In DNA form, the CDR3 reads TGCAGCGCCCAACAGGTGGAACACACTGAAGCTTTCTTT. Amino acids: CSAQQVEHTEAFF.

There are many counts of this clone. The V and J genes are TRBV30 and TRBJ2-5; 9 nucleotides agree with TRBD2. This CDR3 region has 14 residues. The V gene's germline CDR1 is GTSNPN and CDR2 SVGIG (reference sequence). With 0 bases clipped from V and 5 bases from J, the junction kept 4 bases outside the gene matches. CDR3 DNA sequence: TGTGCCTGGAGTGTGGGGACTAGCTGGGAGACCCAGTACTTC. It specifies CAWSVGTSWETQYF.